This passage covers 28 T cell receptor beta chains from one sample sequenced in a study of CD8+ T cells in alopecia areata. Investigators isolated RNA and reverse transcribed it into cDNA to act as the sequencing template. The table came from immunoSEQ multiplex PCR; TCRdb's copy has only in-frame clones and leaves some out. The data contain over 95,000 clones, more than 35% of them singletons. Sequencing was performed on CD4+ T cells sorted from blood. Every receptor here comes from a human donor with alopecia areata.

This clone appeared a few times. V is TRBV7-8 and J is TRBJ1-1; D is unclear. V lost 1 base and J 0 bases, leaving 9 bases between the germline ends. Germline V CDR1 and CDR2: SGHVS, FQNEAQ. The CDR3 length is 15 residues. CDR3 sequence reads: CASSLDTVMNTEAFF. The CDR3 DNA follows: TGTGCCAGCAGCTTAGATACGGTCATGAACACTGAAGCTTTCTTT.

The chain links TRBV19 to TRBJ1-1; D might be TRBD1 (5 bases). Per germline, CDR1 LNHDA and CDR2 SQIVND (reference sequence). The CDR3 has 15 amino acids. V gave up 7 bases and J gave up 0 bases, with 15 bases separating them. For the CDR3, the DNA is TGTGCCAGTACTGAAGTGGGACTACTGAACACTGAAGCTTTCTTT. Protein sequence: CASTEVGLLNTEAFF.

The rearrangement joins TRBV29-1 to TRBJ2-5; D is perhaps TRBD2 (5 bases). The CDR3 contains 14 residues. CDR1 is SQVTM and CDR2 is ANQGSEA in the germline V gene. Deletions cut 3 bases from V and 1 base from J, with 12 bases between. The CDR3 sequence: CSVEGRLTQETQYF. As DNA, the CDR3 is TGCAGCGTTGAGGGAAGACTAACCCAAGAGACCCAGTACTTC.

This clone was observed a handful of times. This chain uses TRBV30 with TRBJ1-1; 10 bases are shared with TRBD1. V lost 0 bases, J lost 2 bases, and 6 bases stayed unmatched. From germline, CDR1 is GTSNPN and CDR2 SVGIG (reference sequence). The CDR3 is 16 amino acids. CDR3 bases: TGTGCCTGGAGTGTTTGGACAGGGGGGAGTAACACTGAAGCTTTCTTT. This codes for CAWSVWTGGSNTEAFF.

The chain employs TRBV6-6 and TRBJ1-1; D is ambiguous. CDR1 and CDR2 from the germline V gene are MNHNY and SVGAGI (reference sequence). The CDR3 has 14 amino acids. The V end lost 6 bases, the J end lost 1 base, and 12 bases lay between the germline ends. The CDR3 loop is CASRMSGENTEAFF. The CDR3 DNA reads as TGTGCCAGCAGGATGAGTGGTGAGAACACTGAAGCTTTCTTT.

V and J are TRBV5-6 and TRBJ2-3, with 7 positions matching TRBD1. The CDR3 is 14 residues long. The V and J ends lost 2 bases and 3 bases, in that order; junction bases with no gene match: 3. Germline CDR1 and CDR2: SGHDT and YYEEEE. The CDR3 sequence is CASSFNRGTDTQYF. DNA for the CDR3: TGTGCCAGCAGCTTCAACAGGGGTACAGATACGCAGTATTTT.

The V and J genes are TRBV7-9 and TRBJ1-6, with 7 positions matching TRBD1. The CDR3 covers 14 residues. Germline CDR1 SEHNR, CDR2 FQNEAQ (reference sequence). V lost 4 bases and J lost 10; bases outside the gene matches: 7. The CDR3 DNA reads TGTGCCAGCAGCTCGGGACAGTGGGGATCACCCCTCCACTTT. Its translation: CASSSGQWGSPLHF.

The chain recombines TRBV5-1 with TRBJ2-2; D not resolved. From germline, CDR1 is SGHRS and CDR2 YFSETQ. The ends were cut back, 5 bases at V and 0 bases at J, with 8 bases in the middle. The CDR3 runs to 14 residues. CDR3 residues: CASRSRSNTGELFF. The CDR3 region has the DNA TGCGCCAGCAGGTCCAGATCGAACACCGGGGAGCTGTTTTTT. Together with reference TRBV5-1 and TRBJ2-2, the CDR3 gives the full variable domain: KAGVTQTPRYLIKTRGQQVTLSCSPISGHRSVSWYQQTPGQGLQFLFEYFSETQRNKGNFPGRFSGRQFSNSRSEMNVSTLELGDSALYLCASRSRSNTGELFFGEGSRLTVL.

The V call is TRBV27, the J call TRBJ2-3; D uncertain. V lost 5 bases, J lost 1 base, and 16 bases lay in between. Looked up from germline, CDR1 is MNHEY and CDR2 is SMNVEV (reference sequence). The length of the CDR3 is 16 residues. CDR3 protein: CASSPHRMFGTDTQYF. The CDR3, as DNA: TGTGCCAGCAGTCCACATCGGATGTTTGGCACAGATACGCAGTATTTT.

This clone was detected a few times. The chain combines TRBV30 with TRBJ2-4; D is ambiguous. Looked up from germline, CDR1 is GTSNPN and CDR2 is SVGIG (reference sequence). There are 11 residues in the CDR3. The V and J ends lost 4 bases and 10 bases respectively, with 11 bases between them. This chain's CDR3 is CAWTRVGIQYF. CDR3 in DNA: TGTGCCTGGACTCGAGTTGGTATTCAGTACTTC.

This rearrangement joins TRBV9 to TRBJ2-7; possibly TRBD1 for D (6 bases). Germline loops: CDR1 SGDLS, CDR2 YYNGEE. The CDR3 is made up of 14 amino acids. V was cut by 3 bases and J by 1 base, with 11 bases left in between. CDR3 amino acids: CASSGNRVSYEQYF. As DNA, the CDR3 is TGTGCCAGCAGCGGTAACAGGGTTTCCTACGAGCAGTACTTC.

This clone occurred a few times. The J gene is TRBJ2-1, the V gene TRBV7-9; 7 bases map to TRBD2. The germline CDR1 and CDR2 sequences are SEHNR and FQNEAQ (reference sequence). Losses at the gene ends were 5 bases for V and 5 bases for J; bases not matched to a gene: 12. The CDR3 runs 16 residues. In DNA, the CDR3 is TGTGCCAGCAGCGCTAAAGCCGGGACTACAAACAATGAGCAGTTCTTC. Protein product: CASSAKAGTTNNEQFF.

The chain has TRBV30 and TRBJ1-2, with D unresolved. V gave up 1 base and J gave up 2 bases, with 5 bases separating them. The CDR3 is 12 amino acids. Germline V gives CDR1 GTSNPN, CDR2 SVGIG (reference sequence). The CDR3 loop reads CAWSAGNYGYTF. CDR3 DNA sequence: TGTGCCTGGAGTGCCGGCAACTATGGCTACACCTTC.

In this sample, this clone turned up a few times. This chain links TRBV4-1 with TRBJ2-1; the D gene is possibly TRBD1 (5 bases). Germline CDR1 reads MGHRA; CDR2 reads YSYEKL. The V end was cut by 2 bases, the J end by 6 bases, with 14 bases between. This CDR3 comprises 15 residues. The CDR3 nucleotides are TGCGCCAGCAGCCAAAGGGAAGACAGCCGCAATGAGCAGTTCTTC. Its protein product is CASSQREDSRNEQFF.

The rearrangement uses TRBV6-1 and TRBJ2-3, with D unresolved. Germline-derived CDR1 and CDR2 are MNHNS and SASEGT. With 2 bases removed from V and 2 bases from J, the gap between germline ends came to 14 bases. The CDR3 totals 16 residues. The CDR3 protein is CASSEFLGSNTDTQYF. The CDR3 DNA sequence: TGTGCCAGCAGTGAATTTCTTGGGTCGAACACAGATACGCAGTATTTT.

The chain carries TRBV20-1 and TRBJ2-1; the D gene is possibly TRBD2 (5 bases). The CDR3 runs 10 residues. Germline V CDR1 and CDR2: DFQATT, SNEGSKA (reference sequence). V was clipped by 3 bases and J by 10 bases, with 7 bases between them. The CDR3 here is CSASRREQFF. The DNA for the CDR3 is TGCAGTGCTAGTCGGAGGGAGCAGTTCTTC.

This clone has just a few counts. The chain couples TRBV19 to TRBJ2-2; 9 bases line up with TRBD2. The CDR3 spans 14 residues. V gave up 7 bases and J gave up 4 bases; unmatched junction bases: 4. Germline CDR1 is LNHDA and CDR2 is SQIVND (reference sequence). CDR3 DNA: TGTGCCAGTACCAATAGCGGGAGCACCGGGGAGCTGTTTTTT. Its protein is CASTNSGSTGELFF. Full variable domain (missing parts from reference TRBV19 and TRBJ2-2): DGGITQSPKYLFRKEGQNVTLSCEQNLNHDAMYWYRQDPGQGLRLIYYSQIVNDFQKGDIAEGYSVSREKKESFPLTVTSAQKNPTAFYLCASTNSGSTGELFFGEGSRLTVL.

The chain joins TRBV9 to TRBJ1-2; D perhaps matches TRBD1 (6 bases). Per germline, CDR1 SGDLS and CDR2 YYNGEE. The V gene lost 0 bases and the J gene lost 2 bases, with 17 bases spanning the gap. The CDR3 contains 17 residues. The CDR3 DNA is TGTGCCAGCAGCGTAGGACGGGGGCGAGGACGGAACTATGGCTACACCTTC. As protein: CASSVGRGRGRNYGYTF.

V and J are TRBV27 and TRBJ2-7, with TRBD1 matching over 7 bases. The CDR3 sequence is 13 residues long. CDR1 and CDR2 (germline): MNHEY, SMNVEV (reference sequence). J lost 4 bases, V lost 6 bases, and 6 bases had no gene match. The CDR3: CASRLTGTYEQYF. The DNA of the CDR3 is TGTGCCAGCAGGCTGACAGGGACGTACGAGCAGTACTTC.

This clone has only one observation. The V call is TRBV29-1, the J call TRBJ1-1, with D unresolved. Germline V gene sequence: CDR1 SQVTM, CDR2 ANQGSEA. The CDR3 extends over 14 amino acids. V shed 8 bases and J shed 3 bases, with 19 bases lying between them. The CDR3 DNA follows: TGCAGCACGTTGGGCGGGGTTATCGACACTGAAGCTTTCTTT. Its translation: CSTLGGVIDTEAFF.

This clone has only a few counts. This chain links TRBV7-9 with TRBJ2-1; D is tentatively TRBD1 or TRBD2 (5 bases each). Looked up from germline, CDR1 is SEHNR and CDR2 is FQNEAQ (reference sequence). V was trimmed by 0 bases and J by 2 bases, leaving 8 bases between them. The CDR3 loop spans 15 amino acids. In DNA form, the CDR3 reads TGTGCCAGCAGCTTAGCGAGGGGCACCTACAATGAGCAGTTCTTC. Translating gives CASSLARGTYNEQFF.

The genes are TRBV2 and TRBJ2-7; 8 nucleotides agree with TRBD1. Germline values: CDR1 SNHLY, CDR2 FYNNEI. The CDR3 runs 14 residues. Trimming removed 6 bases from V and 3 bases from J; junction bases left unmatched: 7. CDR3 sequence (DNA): TGTGCCAGCAGACAAGGACAGGGTCACTACGAGCAGTACTTC. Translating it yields CASRQGQGHYEQYF. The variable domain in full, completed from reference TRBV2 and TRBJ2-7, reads EPEVTQTPSHQVTQMGQEVILRCVPISNHLYFYWYRQILGQKVEFLVSFYNNEISEKSEIFDDQFSVERPDGSNFTLKIRSTKLEDSAMYFCASRQGQGHYEQYFGPGTRLTVT.

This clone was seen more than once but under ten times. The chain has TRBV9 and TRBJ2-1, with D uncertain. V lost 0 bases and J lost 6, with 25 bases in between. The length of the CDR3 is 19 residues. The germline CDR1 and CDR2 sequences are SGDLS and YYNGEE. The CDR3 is CASSVASSLERLRGNEQFF. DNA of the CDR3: TGTGCCAGCAGCGTAGCATCCAGCTTGGAGCGTCTCCGTGGCAATGAGCAGTTCTTC.

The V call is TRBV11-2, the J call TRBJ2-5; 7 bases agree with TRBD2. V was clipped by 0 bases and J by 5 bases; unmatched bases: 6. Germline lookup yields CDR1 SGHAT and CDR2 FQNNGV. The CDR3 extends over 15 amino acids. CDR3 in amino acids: CASSLDPGGWETQYF. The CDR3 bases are TGTGCCAGCAGCTTAGATCCGGGGGGTTGGGAGACCCAGTACTTC.

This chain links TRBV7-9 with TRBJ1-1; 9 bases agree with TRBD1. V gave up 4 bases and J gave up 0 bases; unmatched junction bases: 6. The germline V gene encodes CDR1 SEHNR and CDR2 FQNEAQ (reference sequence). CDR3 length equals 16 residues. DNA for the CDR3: TGTGCCAGCAGCTCCCGGGACAGGGATATGAACACTGAAGCTTTCTTT. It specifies CASSSRDRDMNTEAFF.

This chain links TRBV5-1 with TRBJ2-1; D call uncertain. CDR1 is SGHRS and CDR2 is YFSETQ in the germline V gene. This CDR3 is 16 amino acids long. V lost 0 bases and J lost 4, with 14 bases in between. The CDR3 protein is CASSLVSSAQYNEQFF. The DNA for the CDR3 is TGCGCCAGCAGCTTGGTCTCGTCCGCGCAATACAATGAGCAGTTCTTC. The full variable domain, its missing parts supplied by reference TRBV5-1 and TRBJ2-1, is KAGVTQTPRYLIKTRGQQVTLSCSPISGHRSVSWYQQTPGQGLQFLFEYFSETQRNKGNFPGRFSGRQFSNSRSEMNVSTLELGDSALYLCASSLVSSAQYNEQFFGPGTRLTVL.

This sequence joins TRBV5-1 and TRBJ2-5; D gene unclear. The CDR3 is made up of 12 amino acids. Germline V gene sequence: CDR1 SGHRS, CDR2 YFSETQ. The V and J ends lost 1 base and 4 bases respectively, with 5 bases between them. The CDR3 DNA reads TGCGCCAGCAGCTTGTTGCGAGAGACCCAGTACTTC. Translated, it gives CASSLLRETQYF. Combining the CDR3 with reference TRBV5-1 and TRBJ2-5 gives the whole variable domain KAGVTQTPRYLIKTRGQQVTLSCSPISGHRSVSWYQQTPGQGLQFLFEYFSETQRNKGNFPGRFSGRQFSNSRSEMNVSTLELGDSALYLCASSLLRETQYFGPGTRLLVL.

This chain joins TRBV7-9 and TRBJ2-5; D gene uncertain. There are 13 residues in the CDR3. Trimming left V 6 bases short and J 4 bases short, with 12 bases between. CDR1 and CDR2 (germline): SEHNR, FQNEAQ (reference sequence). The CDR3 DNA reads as TGTGCCAGCAGTTACGTTCTTCCAGAGACCCAGTACTTC. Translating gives CASSYVLPETQYF.